This is a list of T cell receptor beta chains from one sample in a study of beta chain features in type 1 diabetes. Method: immunoSEQ multiplex PCR; TCRdb's copy keeps in-frame clones and lacks some. In the table there are some 330,000 clones, around 12% of which are singletons. Sequenced sample: naive CD4+ T cells from blood. These receptors were taken from a woman in her late teens or twenties with type 1 diabetes. The CDR3 runs from the conserved cysteine through the conserved F or W. The order of the fields is D gene, clone size, J gene, V gene, CDR3 DNA, CDR3 protein. The D gene is left open where the match is weak. Clone size is not always given. Where it is, it says once, few, many or a class for expanded clones.

D gene: NA
clone size: NA
J gene: TRBJ1-1
V gene: TRBV5-1
CDR3 DNA: TGTGCCAGCAGCTTGCCCTACGTCGCGAACACTGAAGCTTTCTTT
CDR3 protein: CASSLPYVANTEAFF

D gene: NA
clone size: few
J gene: TRBJ1-5
V gene: TRBV6-5
CDR3 DNA: TGTGCCAGCGCTAGGGGTATAAGCAGCAATCAGCCCCAGCATTTT
CDR3 protein: CASARGISSNQPQHF

D gene: TRBD2
clone size: NA
J gene: TRBJ2-4
V gene: TRBV9
CDR3 DNA: TGTGCCAGCAGCGTAGGCCCTCCCGCGGGGGGCCGTGCGAACAGCATTCAGTACTTC
CDR3 protein: CASSVGPPAGGRANSIQYF

D gene: NA
clone size: NA
J gene: TRBJ2-7
V gene: TRBV7-2
CDR3 DNA: TGTGCCAGCAGCTTAGTAGGAGGGCCCTACGAGCAGTACTTC
CDR3 protein: CASSLVGGPYEQYF

D gene: NA
clone size: NA
J gene: TRBJ2-3
V gene: TRBV4-1
CDR3 DNA: TGCGCCAGCAAATTCCTCGTCGGCGGGAGCACAGATACGCAGTATTTT
CDR3 protein: CASKFLVGGSTDTQYF

D gene: TRBD1
clone size: few
J gene: TRBJ2-2
V gene: TRBV7-2
CDR3 DNA: TGTGCCAGCAGGCCGACAGGGCGAACCGGGGAGCTGTTTTTT
CDR3 protein: CASRPTGRTGELFF

D gene: TRBD2
clone size: few
J gene: TRBJ2-3
V gene: TRBV6-1
CDR3 DNA: TGTGCCAGCAGTGGAACTAGCGGGGGGGCCGGAACAGATACGCAGTATTTT
CDR3 protein: CASSGTSGGAGTDTQYF

D gene: NA
clone size: few
J gene: TRBJ1-3
V gene: TRBV11-2
CDR3 DNA: TGTGCCAGCAGCTTGGGAGGCACCATATATTTT
CDR3 protein: CASSLGGTIYF

D gene: TRBD2
clone size: NA
J gene: TRBJ2-1
V gene: TRBV7-8
CDR3 DNA: TGTGCCAGCAGCTTAGCCCGGTGGGTAGCGGGGGGAGGGAATGAGCAGTTCTTC
CDR3 protein: CASSLARWVAGGGNEQFF

D gene: TRBD1
clone size: NA
J gene: TRBJ2-6
V gene: TRBV9
CDR3 DNA: TGTGCCAGCAGCGCCCGGACAGGCCACTCTGGGGCCAACGTCCTGACTTTC
CDR3 protein: CASSARTGHSGANVLTF

D gene: NA
clone size: few
J gene: TRBJ1-2
V gene: TRBV7-9
CDR3 DNA: TGTGCCAGCAGCCAGAACTATGGCTACACCTTC
CDR3 protein: CASSQNYGYTF

D gene: NA
clone size: NA
J gene: TRBJ2-7
V gene: TRBV14
CDR3 DNA: TGTGCCAGCAGCCGGCTTCGCGCGGGTCGCTCCTACGAGCAGTACTTC
CDR3 protein: CASSRLRAGRSYEQYF

D gene: NA
clone size: NA
J gene: TRBJ2-5
V gene: TRBV18
CDR3 DNA: TGTGCCAGCTCACCAAGGGGAAGTGCGGAGACCCAGTACTTC
CDR3 protein: CASSPRGSAETQYF

D gene: NA
clone size: few
J gene: TRBJ2-7
V gene: TRBV6-5
CDR3 DNA: TGTGCCAGCAGCCCCCCAGCGAGGGCCTACGAGCAGTACTTC
CDR3 protein: CASSPPARAYEQYF

D gene: NA
clone size: once
J gene: TRBJ1-2
V gene: TRBV30
CDR3 DNA: TGTGCCTGGAGTGAGGGGGTAGGCTACACCTTC
CDR3 protein: CAWSEGVGYTF

D gene: TRBD1
clone size: few
J gene: TRBJ2-1
V gene: TRBV5-6
CDR3 DNA: TGTGCCAGCAGCTCCGGGACAGGAGCCTACAATGAGCAGTTCTTC
CDR3 protein: CASSSGTGAYNEQFF

D gene: NA
clone size: NA
J gene: TRBJ2-5
V gene: TRBV7-9
CDR3 DNA: TGTGCCAGCAGCTCCCAGCCTAGCCCAGAGACCCAGTACTTC
CDR3 protein: CASSSQPSPETQYF

D gene: NA
clone size: few
J gene: TRBJ2-3
V gene: TRBV5-4
CDR3 DNA: TGTGCCAGCAGCTTCGCGCAGGGTGCAGATACGCAGTATTTT
CDR3 protein: CASSFAQGADTQYF

D gene: NA
clone size: NA
J gene: TRBJ1-2
V gene: TRBV15
CDR3 DNA: TGTGCCACCAGCAATAACAGTAACGGCTACACCTTC
CDR3 protein: CATSNNSNGYTF

D gene: TRBD1
clone size: NA
J gene: TRBJ2-1
V gene: TRBV5-1
CDR3 DNA: TGCGCCAGCAGCATCCGGGACAGGGCTTACAATGAGCAGTTCTTC
CDR3 protein: CASSIRDRAYNEQFF

D gene: TRBD1
clone size: NA
J gene: TRBJ2-7
V gene: TRBV10-3
CDR3 DNA: TGTGCCATCAGTGAGTCGACAGGGGGCTACGAGCAGTACTTC
CDR3 protein: CAISESTGGYEQYF

D gene: NA
clone size: few
J gene: TRBJ1-4
V gene: TRBV7-2
CDR3 DNA: TGTGCCAGCAGACCACAGGGTAGTGAAAAACTGTTTTTT
CDR3 protein: CASRPQGSEKLFF

D gene: TRBD2
clone size: few
J gene: TRBJ2-1
V gene: TRBV15
CDR3 DNA: TGTGCCACCAGCAGAGCAGAGACTAGCGGGTACAATGAGCAGTTCTTC
CDR3 protein: CATSRAETSGYNEQFF

D gene: NA
clone size: few
J gene: TRBJ1-5
V gene: TRBV7-2
CDR3 DNA: TGTGCCAGCAGCTTAGCGGGAGGGAAGGGTCAGCCCCAGCATTTT
CDR3 protein: CASSLAGGKGQPQHF

D gene: NA
clone size: NA
J gene: TRBJ2-6
V gene: TRBV19
CDR3 DNA: TGTGCAACAGGGAACTCTGGGGCCAACGTCCTGACTTTC
CDR3 protein: CATGNSGANVLTF

D gene: NA
clone size: few
J gene: TRBJ2-7
V gene: TRBV11-2
CDR3 DNA: TGTGCCAGCAGATCCCCCGGGACATCTTCCTACGAGCAGTACTTC
CDR3 protein: CASRSPGTSSYEQYF

D gene: NA
clone size: few
J gene: TRBJ2-1
V gene: TRBV4-3
CDR3 DNA: TGCGCCAGCAGCCAAGGAGCAATCTCCTACAATGAGCAGTTCTTC
CDR3 protein: CASSQGAISYNEQFF

D gene: TRBD1
clone size: few
J gene: TRBJ1-5
V gene: TRBV7-9
CDR3 DNA: TGTGCCAGCAGCTTAGGACAGGGAGGTCAGCCCCAGCATTTT
CDR3 protein: CASSLGQGGQPQHF

D gene: NA
clone size: few
J gene: TRBJ2-7
V gene: TRBV5-4
CDR3 DNA: TGTGCCAGCAGCTTGATCGGTTCCCTCGGGGAGCAGTACTTC
CDR3 protein: CASSLIGSLGEQYF

D gene: NA
clone size: NA
J gene: TRBJ2-1
V gene: TRBV4-3
CDR3 DNA: TGCGCCAGCAGCCAAAGAATTTGGGGGGAGTCCTCCAATGAGCAGTTCTTC
CDR3 protein: CASSQRIWGESSNEQFF

D gene: NA
clone size: few
J gene: TRBJ2-5
V gene: TRBV15
CDR3 DNA: TGTGCCACCAGCAGACAGGGGATCGCAGAGACCCAGTACTTC
CDR3 protein: CATSRQGIAETQYF

D gene: NA
clone size: few
J gene: TRBJ2-2
V gene: TRBV30
CDR3 DNA: TGTGCCTGGAAAATTGCAGGGAACACCGGGGAGCTGTTTTTT
CDR3 protein: CAWKIAGNTGELFF

D gene: TRBD1
clone size: NA
J gene: TRBJ2-5
V gene: TRBV11-2
CDR3 DNA: TGTGCCAGCAGCGCCACGACAGGGCGGCAGACCCAGTACTTC
CDR3 protein: CASSATTGRQTQYF

D gene: TRBD1
clone size: NA
J gene: TRBJ2-2
V gene: TRBV5-6
CDR3 DNA: TGTGCCAGCAGCTGGGACCGGGACAGCAAGTCAGGGGAGCTGTTTTTT
CDR3 protein: CASSWDRDSKSGELFF

D gene: NA
clone size: few
J gene: TRBJ1-2
V gene: TRBV6-5
CDR3 DNA: TGTGCCAGCAGTTACTCGATCGATCCGAGAGGCTATGGCTACACCTTC
CDR3 protein: CASSYSIDPRGYGYTF

D gene: NA
clone size: NA
J gene: TRBJ2-2
V gene: TRBV7-8
CDR3 DNA: TGTGCCAGCCGAGGGCAGACCTCCACCGGGGAGCTGTTTTTT
CDR3 protein: CASRGQTSTGELFF

D gene: NA
clone size: NA
J gene: TRBJ1-2
V gene: TRBV11-2
CDR3 DNA: TGTGCCAGCAGCTTAGAAGCCTGGGGGCACTATGGCTACACCTTC
CDR3 protein: CASSLEAWGHYGYTF

D gene: NA
clone size: NA
J gene: TRBJ2-3
V gene: TRBV6-6
CDR3 DNA: TGTGCCAGCCTCCAGTGGGGCGATAGCACAGATACGCAGTATTTT
CDR3 protein: CASLQWGDSTDTQYF

D gene: NA
clone size: NA
J gene: TRBJ2-6
V gene: TRBV6-5
CDR3 DNA: TGTGCCAGCAGTTATTCCCCAGTCTCTGGGGCCAACGTCCTGACTTTC
CDR3 protein: CASSYSPVSGANVLTF

D gene: TRBD1
clone size: few
J gene: TRBJ1-2
V gene: TRBV5-1
CDR3 DNA: TGCGCCAGCAGCTTGAACGCCTTGGGGACAGGACTTGGTGGCTACACCTTC
CDR3 protein: CASSLNALGTGLGGYTF

D gene: NA
clone size: NA
J gene: TRBJ1-1
V gene: TRBV6-5
CDR3 DNA: TGTGCCAGCAGTTACTCCGAGCGGTTTGAAGCTTTCTTT
CDR3 protein: CASSYSERFEAFF

D gene: TRBD1
clone size: few
J gene: TRBJ1-2
V gene: TRBV7-2
CDR3 DNA: TGTGCCAGCAGGATACCTACCGGGACAGTATATGGCTACACCTTC
CDR3 protein: CASRIPTGTVYGYTF

D gene: NA
clone size: NA
J gene: TRBJ2-7
V gene: TRBV29-1
CDR3 DNA: TGCAGCGTTGAAGATTTTGGTCCAGGGAGGGGGAAAGGGGAGCAGTACTTC
CDR3 protein: CSVEDFGPGRGKGEQYF

D gene: NA
clone size: NA
J gene: TRBJ2-2
V gene: TRBV7-9
CDR3 DNA: TGTGCCAACAAGCGGGACACCGGGGAGCTGTTTTTT
CDR3 protein: CANKRDTGELFF

D gene: NA
clone size: few
J gene: TRBJ1-1
V gene: TRBV2
CDR3 DNA: TGTGCCAGCAGTGAAAACAGTAAGAACACTGAAGCTTTCTTT
CDR3 protein: CASSENSKNTEAFF

D gene: NA
clone size: NA
J gene: TRBJ1-1
V gene: TRBV27
CDR3 DNA: TGTGCCAGCAGTTGGGGAGGGGCGCGCACTGAAGCTTTCTTT
CDR3 protein: CASSWGGARTEAFF

D gene: NA
clone size: few
J gene: TRBJ1-2
V gene: TRBV7-8
CDR3 DNA: TGTGCCAGCAGCTTCAGGGACACCACCCAAGGGGGCTACACCTTC
CDR3 protein: CASSFRDTTQGGYTF

D gene: NA
clone size: NA
J gene: TRBJ1-2
V gene: TRBV4-2
CDR3 DNA: TGTGCCAGCAGCCAAGATAATGGCTACACCTTC
CDR3 protein: CASSQDNGYTF

D gene: TRBD2
clone size: few
J gene: TRBJ2-7
V gene: TRBV27
CDR3 DNA: TGTGCCAGCAGTCCAATAGCGGGAGGGAGCGAGCAGTACTTC
CDR3 protein: CASSPIAGGSEQYF

D gene: TRBD1
clone size: few
J gene: TRBJ2-5
V gene: TRBV7-9
CDR3 DNA: TGTGCCAGCTCAACCCCAGGGGGCCAAGAGACCCAGTACTTC
CDR3 protein: CASSTPGGQETQYF